These T cell receptor beta chains were read from a single sample in a study of early T cells in non-severe SARS-CoV-2 infection. TCRdb itself ran the 5' RACE reads through MiXCR, one entry per CDR3 protein. The table lists 45,000 to 50,000 distinct CDR3 sequences, roughly 6.2% of them singletons. The sample consisted of whole blood, taken at baseline. The receptors stem from an adult who was a healthcare worker with PCR-confirmed SARS-CoV-2 infection or an uninfected control (not recorded which). CDR3s leave out the opening cysteine and the closing phenylalanine or tryptophan.

v_call	j_call	cdr3_length	cdr3_aa
TRBV5-1	TRBJ2-5	11	ASSFDLWETQY
TRBV18	TRBJ2-2	15	ASSPPGLAGVGGELF
TRBV7-9	TRBJ1-2	15	ASSLVAPLAGAEGYT
TRBV5-1	TRBJ2-7	12	ASSFRDGFYEQY
TRBV2	TRBJ2-5	10	ASSGAKETQY
TRBV4-2	TRBJ2-2	14	ASSQEMGFLTGELF
TRBV20-1	TRBJ1-1	12	SANGQGGDTEAF
TRBV20-1	TRBJ2-7	14	SASRGTSGRGYEQY
TRBV7-6	TRBJ2-1	14	ASSFATSGRYNEQF
TRBV19	TRBJ2-7	12	ASSPETYRAEQY
TRBV11-3	TRBJ2-2	11	ASSWVNTGELF
TRBV7-2	TRBJ1-1	15	ASSLDSWRTSVSEAF
TRBV18	TRBJ2-1	11	ASSPPGTGSQF
TRBV10-3	TRBJ2-1	12	AISGDSNYNEQF
TRBV7-2	TRBJ2-3	13	ASSLGLAVTDTQY
TRBV6-2/TRBV6-3	TRBJ2-1	12	ASSRQGGDNEQF
TRBV28	TRBJ1-2	10	ASSDRLAGYT
TRBV18	TRBJ2-7	11	ASSRTGIYEQY
TRBV5-1	TRBJ2-2	13	ASSPDGRGTGELF
TRBV20-1	TRBJ2-7	10	SARDNFFEQY
TRBV29-1	TRBJ1-1	11	SVMTGVNTEAF
TRBV11-2	TRBJ2-2	11	ASSLDRTGELF
TRBV28	TRBJ2-7	10	ASLAGVHEQY
TRBV11-3	TRBJ2-3	11	ASSKRETDTQY
TRBV12-3/TRBV12-4	TRBJ2-1	11	ASSLARGNEQF
TRBV7-2	TRBJ2-2	13	ASSLGAGHTGELF
TRBV27	TRBJ1-2	15	ASSLFGRKGLNYGYT
TRBV18	TRBJ1-5	11	ASSRQDNQPQH
TRBV7-2	TRBJ1-3	12	ASSLARSGNTIY